The present entry profiles one T cell receptor beta chain with its context. Its target is not known. A much larger clone differs by one base, so this may be a read error. Between the trimmed V and J ends, which lost 2 bases and 3 bases, there was a span of 6 bases. Germline CDR1 and CDR2: SGHKS and YYEKEE (reference sequence). The CDR3 has 12 residues. UMIs and a universal primer site were added when TCR cDNA was made by 5'RACE template switching. TCRdb analysed the 5' RACE reads with MiXCR anew, one entry per CDR3 protein. The sample shows about 74,000 distinct CDR3 sequences, more than 5.5% of them seen only once. These data come from a study of T cells after yellow fever vaccination. The wider study: Researchers used SMART-Seq v4 Ultra Low Input to prepare fractions that had low cell numbers.

Whole-study findings and limits: Abundant clonotypes (contaminants from the bulk population) could be present in FACS-sorted repertoires. Booster sampling recovered most clones from primary vaccination (around 96% CD4, roughly 88% CD8).

The receptor's source is a man aged 18 to 29 who received the YFV17D yellow fever vaccine. The genes are TRBV5-5 and TRBJ2-7; D is uncertain. The starting material was CD8+ T cells sorted from PBMCs, obtained 5 days after the first yellow fever vaccination. This CDR3 is CASSFADYEQYF. The CDR3 region has the DNA TGTGCCAGCAGCTTCGCAGACTACGAGCAGTACTTC.